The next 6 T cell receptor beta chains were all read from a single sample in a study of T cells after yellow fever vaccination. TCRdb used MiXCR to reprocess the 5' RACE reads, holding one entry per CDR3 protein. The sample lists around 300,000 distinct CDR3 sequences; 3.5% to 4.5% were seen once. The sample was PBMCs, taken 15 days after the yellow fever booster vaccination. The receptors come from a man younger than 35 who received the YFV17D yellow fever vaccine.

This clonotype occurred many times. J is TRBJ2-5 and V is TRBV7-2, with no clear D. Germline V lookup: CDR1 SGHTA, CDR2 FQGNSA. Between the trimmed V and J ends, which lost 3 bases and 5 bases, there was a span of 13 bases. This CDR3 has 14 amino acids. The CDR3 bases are TGTGCCAGCAGCTTGACCCCGATAAAGGAGACCCAGTACTTC. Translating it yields CASSLTPIKETQYF.

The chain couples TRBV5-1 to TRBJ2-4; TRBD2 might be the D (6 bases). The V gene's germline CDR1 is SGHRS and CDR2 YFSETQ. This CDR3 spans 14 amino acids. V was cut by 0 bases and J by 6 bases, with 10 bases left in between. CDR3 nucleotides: TGCGCCAGCAGCTTGGGAGGGGAGGTAAACATTCAGTACTTC. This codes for CASSLGGEVNIQYF.

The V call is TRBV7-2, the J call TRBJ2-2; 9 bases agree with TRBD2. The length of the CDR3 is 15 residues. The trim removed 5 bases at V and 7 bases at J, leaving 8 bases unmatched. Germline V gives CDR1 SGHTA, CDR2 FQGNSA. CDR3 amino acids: CASSRRGGQGGELFF. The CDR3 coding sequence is TGTGCCAGCAGCAGGCGGGGGGGGCAAGGCGGGGAGCTGTTTTTT. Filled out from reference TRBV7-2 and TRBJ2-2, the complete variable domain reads GAGVSQSPSNKVTEKGKDVELRCDPISGHTALYWYRQSLGQGLEFLIYFQGNSAPDKSGLPSDRFSAERTGGSVSTLTIQRTQQEDSAVYLCASSRRGGQGGELFFGEGSRLTVL.

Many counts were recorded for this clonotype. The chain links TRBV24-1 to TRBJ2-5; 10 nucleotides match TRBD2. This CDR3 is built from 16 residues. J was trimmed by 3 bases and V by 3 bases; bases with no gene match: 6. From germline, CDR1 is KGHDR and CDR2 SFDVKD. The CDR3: CATSDSTLAGEETQYF. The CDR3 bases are TGTGCCACCAGTGATAGCACGCTAGCGGGGGAAGAGACCCAGTACTTC.

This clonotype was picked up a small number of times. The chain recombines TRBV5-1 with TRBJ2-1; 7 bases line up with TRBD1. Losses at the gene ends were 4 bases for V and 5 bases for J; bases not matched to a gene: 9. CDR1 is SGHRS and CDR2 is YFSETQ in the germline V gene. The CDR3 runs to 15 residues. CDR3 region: CASSAEGAPHNEQFF. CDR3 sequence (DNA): TGCGCCAGCAGCGCAGAGGGGGCGCCCCACAATGAGCAGTTCTTC.

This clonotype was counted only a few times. CDR3 amino acids: CASRHGRVDSPLHF. Written as DNA, the CDR3 is TGTGCCAGCAGACATGGCAGGGTGGATTCACCCCTCCACTTT. The chain joins TRBV27 to TRBJ1-6; a weak D match, TRBD1 (5 bases). Germline assignment: CDR1 MNHEY and CDR2 SMNVEV (reference sequence). The CDR3 is made up of 14 amino acids. V lost 6 bases, J lost 8 bases, and 14 bases lay in between.